The 5 T cell receptor beta chains listed next were all sequenced from one sample in a study of T cell responses to AZD1222 COVID-19 vaccine. Generated by immunoSEQ multiplex PCR, the TCRdb table keeps only in-frame clones and is missing some. The table has about 150,000 clones, approximately 90% seen once. Sequences were derived from peripheral blood, sampled on day 0 of AZD1222 vaccination. The origin of the receptors is an adult in good health.

The chain joins TRBV6-1 to TRBJ1-2, with D possibly matching TRBD1 (5 bases). V was clipped by 2 bases and J by 2 bases, with 12 bases between them. From germline, CDR1 is MNHNS and CDR2 SASEGT. The CDR3 has 15 residues. The CDR3 DNA reads TGTGCCAGCAGTGAATACGGGACGCAGAACTATGGCTACACCTTC. This translates into CASSEYGTQNYGYTF.

The chain couples TRBV6-2 or TRBV6-3 to TRBJ1-5, with no clear D. CDR3 length equals 14 residues. V dropped 0 bases and J dropped 7 bases, with 10 bases sitting between them. Germline CDR1 reads MNHEY; CDR2 reads SVGEGT. CDR3 nucleotide sequence: TGTGCCAGCAGTTACTCTAGGGCCGGGCAGCCCCAGCATTTT. It translates to CASSYSRAGQPQHF.

The genes are TRBV15 and TRBJ1-4; 7 positions match TRBD1. Germline V gives CDR1 LNHNV, CDR2 YYDKDF (reference sequence). The CDR3 has 15 residues. J lost 8 bases, V lost 4 bases, and 10 bases had no gene match. CDR3 DNA sequence: TGTGCCACCAGCACCTTCGACAGGGCCGGCGAAAAACTGTTTTTT. It yields the protein CATSTFDRAGEKLFF.

This chain connects TRBV4-2 to TRBJ1-1; 7 bases match TRBD1. Germline V gene data show CDR1 as LGHNA and CDR2 as YNFKEQ. The CDR3 contains 16 residues. With 0 bases clipped from V and 0 bases from J, the junction kept 4 bases outside the gene matches. The CDR3 coding sequence is TGTGCCAGCAGCCAAGATTGGGACAGAATGAACACTGAAGCTTTCTTT. This codes for CASSQDWDRMNTEAFF.

This rearrangement joins TRBV4-3 to TRBJ1-5; unclear D gene. This CDR3 spans 18 amino acids. V shed 0 bases and J shed 7 bases, with 22 bases lying between them. The germline V gene encodes CDR1 LGHNA and CDR2 YSLEER. CDR3 sequence (DNA): TGCGCCAGCAGCCAAGAACTGCCAGCCAGTGGAGGATGGCAGCCCCAGCATTTT. This gives the protein CASSQELPASGGWQPQHF.